This TCR beta chain was found in a study of blood T cell repertoires in COVID-19. Assay used: immunoSEQ multiplex PCR; TCRdb lists only in-frame clones, some missing. The table lists approximately 300,000 clones, approximately 81% of them singletons. Exposed participants came across a COVID-19 case within 2 weeks before study entry. The source material was PBMCs or T cells enriched from blood (not recorded which). The sequence came from a woman in her twenties or thirties who had been exposed to COVID-19.

In nucleotides, the CDR3 is TGTGCCAGCAGTCCAGGCCATAAAACAGGGTGGTGGCAGCCCCAGCATTTT. Translating it yields CASSPGHKTGWWQPQHF. The chain links TRBV28 to TRBJ1-5; D is perhaps TRBD1 (6 bases). Germline V gives CDR1 MDHEN, CDR2 SYDVKM. The CDR3 has 17 residues. V shed 5 bases and J shed 7 bases, with 24 bases lying between them.